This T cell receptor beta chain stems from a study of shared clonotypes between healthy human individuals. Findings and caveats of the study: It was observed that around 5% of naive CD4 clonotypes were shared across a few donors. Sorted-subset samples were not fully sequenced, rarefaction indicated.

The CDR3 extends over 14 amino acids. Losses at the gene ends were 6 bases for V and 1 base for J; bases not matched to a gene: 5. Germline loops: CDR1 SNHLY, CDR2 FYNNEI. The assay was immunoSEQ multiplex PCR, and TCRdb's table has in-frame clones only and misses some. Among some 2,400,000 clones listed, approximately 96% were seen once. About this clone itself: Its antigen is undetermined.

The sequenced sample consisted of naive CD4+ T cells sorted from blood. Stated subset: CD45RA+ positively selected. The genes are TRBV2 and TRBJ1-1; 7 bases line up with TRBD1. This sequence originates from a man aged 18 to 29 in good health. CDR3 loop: CASRGRQGNTEAFF. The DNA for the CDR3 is TGTGCCAGCAGGGGACGACAGGGGAACACTGAAGCTTTCTTT. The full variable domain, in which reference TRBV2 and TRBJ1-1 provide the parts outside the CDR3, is EPEVTQTPSHQVTQMGQEVILRCVPISNHLYFYWYRQILGQKVEFLVSFYNNEISEKSEIFDDQFSVERPDGSNFTLKIRSTKLEDSAMYFCASRGRQGNTEAFFGQGTRLTVV.